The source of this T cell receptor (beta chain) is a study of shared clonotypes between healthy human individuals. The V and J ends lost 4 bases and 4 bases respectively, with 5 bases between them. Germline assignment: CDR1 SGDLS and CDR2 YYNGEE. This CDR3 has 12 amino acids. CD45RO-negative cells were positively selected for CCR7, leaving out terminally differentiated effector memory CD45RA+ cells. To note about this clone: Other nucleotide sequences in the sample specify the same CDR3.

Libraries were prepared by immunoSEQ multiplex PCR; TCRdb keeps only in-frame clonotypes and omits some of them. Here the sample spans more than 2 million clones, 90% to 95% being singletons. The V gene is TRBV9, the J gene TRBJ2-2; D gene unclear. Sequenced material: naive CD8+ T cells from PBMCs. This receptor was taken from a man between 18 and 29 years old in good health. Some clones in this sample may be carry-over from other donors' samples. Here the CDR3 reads CASSKSTGELFF. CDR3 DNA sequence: TGTGCCAGCAGCAAGAGCACCGGGGAGCTGTTTTTT. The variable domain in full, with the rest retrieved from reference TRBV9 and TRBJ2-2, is DSGVTQTPKHLITATGQRVTLRCSPRSGDLSVYWYQQSLDQGLQFLIQYYNGEERAKGNILERFSAQQFPDLHSELNLSSLELGDSALYFCASSKSTGELFFGEGSRLTVL.